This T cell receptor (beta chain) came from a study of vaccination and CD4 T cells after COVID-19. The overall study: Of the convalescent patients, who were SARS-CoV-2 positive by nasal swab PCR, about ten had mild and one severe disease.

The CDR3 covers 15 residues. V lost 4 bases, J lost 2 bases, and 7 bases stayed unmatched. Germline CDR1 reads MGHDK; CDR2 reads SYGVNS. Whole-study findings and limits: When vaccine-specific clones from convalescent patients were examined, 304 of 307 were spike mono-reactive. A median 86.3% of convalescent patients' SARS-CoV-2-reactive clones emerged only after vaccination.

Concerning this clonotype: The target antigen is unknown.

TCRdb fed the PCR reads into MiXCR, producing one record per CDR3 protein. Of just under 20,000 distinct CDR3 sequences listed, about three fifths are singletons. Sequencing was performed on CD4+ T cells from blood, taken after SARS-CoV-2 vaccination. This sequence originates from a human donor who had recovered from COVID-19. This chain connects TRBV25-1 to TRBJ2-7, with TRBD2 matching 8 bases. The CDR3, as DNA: TGTGCCAGCAGTGTACTAGCGGCGACCCCCTACGAGCAGTACTTC. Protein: CASSVLAATPYEQYF.